What follows describes a single TCR beta chain. The sample is drawn from a study of T-cell memory formation after mild COVID-19. Per the germline V gene, CDR1 is SGHKS and CDR2 is YYEKEE (reference sequence). Trimming shortened V by 4 bases and J by 10 bases, and 27 bases separated the two germline ends. This CDR3 comprises 17 residues. TCRdb called the 5' RACE reads again in MiXCR, with one record for every CDR3 protein. The profile shows about 350,000 distinct CDR3 sequences, 20% to 25% of them singletons. The V and J genes are TRBV5-5 and TRBJ1-3; a possible D gene is TRBD1 (5 bases). Specimen: PBMCs or a T cell subset sorted from them (not recorded which). The clonotype comes from a man aged 18 to 35 who had mild COVID-19 (a few samples of this study predate the infection). Cell type and time point are not known. This CDR3 is CASSPSEPRATGRTIYF. In DNA, the CDR3 is TGTGCCAGCAGCCCAAGCGAGCCCAGGGCGACTGGAAGGACCATATATTTT.